This TCR beta chain was observed in a study of shared clonotypes between healthy human individuals (dated by TCRdb to 2020 to 2022). With regard to the full study: The cohort included three men and a couple of women between 18 and 49 years of age. Per donor, three plates each were used for CD4 naive and CD4 memory, two for CD8 naive, and one for CD8 memory. The study deeply sequenced blood TCR repertoires of about 5 healthy adults to estimate repertoire size and the extent of clonotype sharing between individuals. To increase sequencing depth and limit assay-specific biases, different laboratories used diverse techniques to prepare libraries and sequence TCR repertoires. Each donor's leukapheresis produced roughly between roughly 0.9 and 9 billion PBMCs.

Using the deep immunoSEQ assay, multiplex PCR amplified TCR CDR3 regions from genomic DNA. Extracted genomic DNA from each cell subset was spread evenly across all wells of several immunoSEQ 96-well plates, with each plate serving as a replicate. For sorted subsets, 150 to 250 ng genomic DNA, equal to about 30,000 T cell genomes, was loaded into each replicate PCR. Purified libraries were measured with a Qubit 3.0 fluorometer, size-checked on a Bioanalyzer 2100, and measured again with the KAPA Library Quantification kit. Every immunoSEQ 96-well plate was sequenced on a dedicated single-read 150-cycle Illumina NextSeq 550 flow cell. The study's processing was this. Because only junctional sequences without quality scores were contained in the immunoSEQ output, filtering matching that applied to full-length reads could not be performed. To assign V/J genes and CDR3, sequences were annotated using PyIR, a Python wrapper for IgBLAST v1.9, with IMGT germline references. Reads were filtered out if the reads had weak V/J assignments (E-value above 1e-6), no CDR3, stop codons, out-of-frame junctions, or ambiguous translated residues. V3J clonotypes were defined by identical inferred V gene, J gene, and CDR3 amino acid sequence. Percentage overlap between repertoires was computed as shared unique clonotypes divided by the size of the smaller repertoire. Repertoire richness was assessed with RTK rarefaction, the Chao1 estimator, and Recon v2.1 estimates of unobserved clonotypes. Generation probabilities were computed with OLGA for all TCRbeta clonotypes obtained by the gDNA method from several donors. TCRdb holds this immuneACCESS table with in-frame rearrangements only. Some clones are missing; in checked studies, unresolved V genes explain under half, and the rest has no known cause. For V, J and clone size, that table is used; D and trimming come from the DNA. The sample records about 2,100,000 clones, 90% to 95% of which are singletons. The ten most abundant clones make up about 1.5% of the sample.

The CDR3 sequence holds 15 residues, the cysteine and phenylalanine included. Only CDR3 DNA remains: 45 bases, in frame from the first base. Per the germline V gene, MDHEN is the CDR1 and SYDVKM is the CDR2. The trim is 2 bases for V and 1 base for J, with a gap of 9 bases between the germline ends. Points the paper makes about the study in general: Only blood was sampled, and tissue TCR repertoires likely differ from those in blood. The small number of donors limited the genetic and exposure-history diversity represented. Higher generation probabilities were observed for clonotypes shared by all four sorted-subset donors than for non-shared clonotypes. Sharing across a few donors was observed for around 5% of naive CD4, under 4% of naive CD8, about 2.5% of memory CD4, and less than 0.45% of memory CD8 clonotypes. Naive subsets generally had larger estimated clonotype richness than memory subsets did. Incomplete sequencing was indicated by rarefaction of sorted-subset datasets, despite the large sequencing depth. Pairwise subsampling indicated that sequencing depth was expected to affect the degree of clonotype sharing among donors.

CD8 naive samples were obtained by positive selection for CCR7 among CD45RO-negative cells, yielding a CD45RA+CCR7+ population from which TemRA cells were excluded. Donors were healthy HIV-negative adults with no recently reported acute infections or vaccinations. All donors were Caucasian adults living in Nashville, Tennessee, USA. After blood collection by leukapheresis, PBMCs were isolated using Ficoll-Histopaque density gradient centrifugation and then cryopreserved in the vapor phase of liquid nitrogen. Analytical flow cytometry was used to check the purity and quantity of each magnetically sorted T cell population. Each sorted fraction had its genomic DNA isolated and then quantified by UV absorbance on a Nanodrop 2000c. This clone was seen a single time. No antigen is known for it. Base qualities were left out, and no much larger clone turns up one base away.

The specimen was naive CD8+ T cells from PBMCs. The cell subset or site label of this sample denotes: CD45RA+CCR7+. The rearranged chain carries TRBV28 and TRBJ1-3, with the identity of the D gene unclear. This TCR derives from a man aged 18 to 29 in good health. Some clones in this sample may be carry-over from other donors' samples. The sequenced DNA is TGTGCCAGCAGTTTAAACGGTCGATCTGGAAACACCATATATTTT. This encodes CASSLNGRSGNTIYF.